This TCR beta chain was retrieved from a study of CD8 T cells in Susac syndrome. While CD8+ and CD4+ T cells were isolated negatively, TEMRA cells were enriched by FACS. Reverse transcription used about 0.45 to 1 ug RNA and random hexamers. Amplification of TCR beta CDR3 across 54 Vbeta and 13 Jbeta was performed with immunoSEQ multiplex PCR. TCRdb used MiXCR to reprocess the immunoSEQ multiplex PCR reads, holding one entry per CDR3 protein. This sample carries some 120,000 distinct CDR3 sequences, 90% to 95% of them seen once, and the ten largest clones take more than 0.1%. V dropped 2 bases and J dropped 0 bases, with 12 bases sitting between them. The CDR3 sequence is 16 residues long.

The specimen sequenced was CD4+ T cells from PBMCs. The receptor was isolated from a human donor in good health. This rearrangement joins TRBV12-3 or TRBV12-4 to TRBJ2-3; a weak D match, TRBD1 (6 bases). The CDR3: CASSLLRGKSTDTQYF. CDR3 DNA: TGTGCCAGCAGTTTATTGAGGGGGAAAAGCACAGATACGCAGTATTTT.